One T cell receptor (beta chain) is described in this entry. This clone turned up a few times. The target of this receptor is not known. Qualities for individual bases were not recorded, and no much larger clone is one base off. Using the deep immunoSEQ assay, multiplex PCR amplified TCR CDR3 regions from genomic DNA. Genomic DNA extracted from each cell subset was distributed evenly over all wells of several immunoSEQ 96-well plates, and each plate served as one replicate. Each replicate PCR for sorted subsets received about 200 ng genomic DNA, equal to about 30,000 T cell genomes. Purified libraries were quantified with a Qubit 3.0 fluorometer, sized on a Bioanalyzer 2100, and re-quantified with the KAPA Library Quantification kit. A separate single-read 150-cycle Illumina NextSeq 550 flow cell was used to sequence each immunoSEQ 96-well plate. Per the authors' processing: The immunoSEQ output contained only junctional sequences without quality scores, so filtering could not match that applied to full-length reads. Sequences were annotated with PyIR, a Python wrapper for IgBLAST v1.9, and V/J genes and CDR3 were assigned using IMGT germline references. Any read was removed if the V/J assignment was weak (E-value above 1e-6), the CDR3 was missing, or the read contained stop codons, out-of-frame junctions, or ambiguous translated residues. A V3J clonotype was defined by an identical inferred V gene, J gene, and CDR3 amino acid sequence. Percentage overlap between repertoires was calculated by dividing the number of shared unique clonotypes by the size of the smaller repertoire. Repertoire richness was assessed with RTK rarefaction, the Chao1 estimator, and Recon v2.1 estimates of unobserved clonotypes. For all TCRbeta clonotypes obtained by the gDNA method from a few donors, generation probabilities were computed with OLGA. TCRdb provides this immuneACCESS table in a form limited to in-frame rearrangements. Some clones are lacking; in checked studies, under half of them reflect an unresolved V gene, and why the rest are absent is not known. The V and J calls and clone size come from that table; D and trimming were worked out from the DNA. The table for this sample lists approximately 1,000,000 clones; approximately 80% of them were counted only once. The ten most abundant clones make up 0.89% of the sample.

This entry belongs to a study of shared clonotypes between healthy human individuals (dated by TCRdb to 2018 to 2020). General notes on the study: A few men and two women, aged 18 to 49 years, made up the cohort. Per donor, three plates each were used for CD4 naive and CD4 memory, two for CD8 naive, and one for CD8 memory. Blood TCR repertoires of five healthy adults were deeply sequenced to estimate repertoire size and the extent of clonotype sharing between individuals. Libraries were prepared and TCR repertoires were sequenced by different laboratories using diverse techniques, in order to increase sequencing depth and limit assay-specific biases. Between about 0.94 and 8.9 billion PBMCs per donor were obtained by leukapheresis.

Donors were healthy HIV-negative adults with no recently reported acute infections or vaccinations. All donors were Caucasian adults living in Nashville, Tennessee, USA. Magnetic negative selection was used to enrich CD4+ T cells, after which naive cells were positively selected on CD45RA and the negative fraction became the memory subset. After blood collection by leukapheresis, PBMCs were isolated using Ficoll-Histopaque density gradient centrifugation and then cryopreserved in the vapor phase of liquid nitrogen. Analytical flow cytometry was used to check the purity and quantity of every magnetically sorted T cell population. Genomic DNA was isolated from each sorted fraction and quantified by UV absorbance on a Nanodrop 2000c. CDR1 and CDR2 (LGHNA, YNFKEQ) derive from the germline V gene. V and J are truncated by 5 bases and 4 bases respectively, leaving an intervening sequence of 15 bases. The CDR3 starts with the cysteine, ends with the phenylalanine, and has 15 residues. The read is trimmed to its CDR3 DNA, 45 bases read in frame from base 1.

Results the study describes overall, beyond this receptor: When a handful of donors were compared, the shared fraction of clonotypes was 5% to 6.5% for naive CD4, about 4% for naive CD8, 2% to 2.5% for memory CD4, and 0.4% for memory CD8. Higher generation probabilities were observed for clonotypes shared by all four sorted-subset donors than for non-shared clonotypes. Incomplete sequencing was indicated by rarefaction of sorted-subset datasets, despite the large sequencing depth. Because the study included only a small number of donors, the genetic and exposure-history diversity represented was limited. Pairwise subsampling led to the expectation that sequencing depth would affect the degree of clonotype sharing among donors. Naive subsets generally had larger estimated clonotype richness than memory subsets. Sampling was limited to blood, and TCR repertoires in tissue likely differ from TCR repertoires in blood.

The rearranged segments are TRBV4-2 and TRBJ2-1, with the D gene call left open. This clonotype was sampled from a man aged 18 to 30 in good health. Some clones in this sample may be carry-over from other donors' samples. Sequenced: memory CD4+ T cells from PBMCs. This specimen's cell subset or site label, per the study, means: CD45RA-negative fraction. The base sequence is TGTGCCAGCAGCGCAAAGGGTAACAGTTACAATGAGCAGTTCTTC. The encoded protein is CASSAKGNSYNEQFF.